The source of this T cell receptor (beta chain) is a study of shared clonotypes between healthy human individuals. TCRdb's copy holds only in-frame clones and misses some; the assay was immunoSEQ multiplex PCR. This table has some 360,000 clones, 73% appearing once. V lost 4 bases to trimming and J lost 6 bases; unmatched junction nucleotides: 3. CDR3 length: 14 residues. The germline V gene encodes CDR1 MNHNY and CDR2 SVGAGI (reference sequence). Sequences were obtained from memory CD4+ T cells sorted from blood. Subset meaning: CD45RA-negative fraction. V and J are TRBV6-6 and TRBJ2-1; TRBD2 agrees at 10 bases. The receptor was derived from a man aged 25 to 40 in good health. CDR3 in amino acids: CASSLGLASNEQFF. The CDR3 bases are TGTGCCAGCAGTTTGGGACTAGCGAGCAATGAGCAGTTCTTC.